Sequencing of this T cell receptor beta chain was carried out in a study of blood T cell repertoires in COVID-19. Overall study: The cDNA or gDNA used as material had been derived from T cells, B-cell-depleted T cells, or PBMCs.

The table came from immunoSEQ multiplex PCR; TCRdb's copy has only in-frame clones and leaves some out. The sample lists fewer than 350,000 clones, roughly 87% occurring once. Seattle's enrolled individuals joined amid active infection and were then monitored longitudinally. V lost 3 bases and J lost 2; bases outside the gene matches: 12. The CDR3 sequence is 20 residues long. The receptor's source is a woman aged 60-75 years with COVID-19, enrolled during active disease. The V and J genes are TRBV5-3 and TRBJ2-2, with 14 bases lining up with TRBD2. TRBV5-3 is known as an ORF, though its function is uncertain. The sample taken for sequencing was peripheral blood. CDR3 loop: CARSWPLGTSGGVNTGELFF. In nucleotides, the CDR3 is TGTGCCAGAAGCTGGCCGCTCGGGACTAGCGGGGGAGTAAACACCGGGGAGCTGTTTTTT.